The sample holds one count of the clone carrying this T cell receptor beta chain. Primers: 60 Vbeta forward and 13 Jbeta reverse. Profiling relied on immunoSEQ multiplex PCR, and the TCRdb table lists in-frame clones only, not all of them. Of around 110,000 clones listed, roughly 80% are singletons. These data belong to a study of cytomegalovirus exposure and HLA in healthy donors. The CDR3 runs to 16 residues. V was pared by 2 bases and J by 1 base, with 4 bases of the junction left unmatched. Looked up from germline, CDR1 is ENHRY and CDR2 is SYGVKD. Sequencing was performed on PBMCs. The receptor was derived from a man between 35 and 55 years old in good health and CMV-seronegative. The V gene is TRBV10-3, the J gene TRBJ1-5; 8 positions agree with TRBD1. As DNA, the CDR3 is TGTGCCATCAGTGAGGCGGACAGGGCGAGCAATCAGCCCCAGCATTTT. Its translation: CAISEADRASNQPQHF.